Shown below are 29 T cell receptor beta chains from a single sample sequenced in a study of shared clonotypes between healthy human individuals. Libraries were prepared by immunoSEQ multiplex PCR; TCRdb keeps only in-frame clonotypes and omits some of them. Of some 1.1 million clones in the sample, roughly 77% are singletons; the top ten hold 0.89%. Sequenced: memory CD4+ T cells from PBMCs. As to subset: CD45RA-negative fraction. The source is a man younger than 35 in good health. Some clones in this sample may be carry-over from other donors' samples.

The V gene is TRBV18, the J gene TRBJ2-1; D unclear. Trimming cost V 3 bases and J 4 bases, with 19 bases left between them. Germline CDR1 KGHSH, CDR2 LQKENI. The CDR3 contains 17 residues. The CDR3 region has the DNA TGTGCCAGCTCACCCCCCCAGTCGGTGGGTGCGTACAATGAGCAGTTCTTC. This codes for CASSPPQSVGAYNEQFF.

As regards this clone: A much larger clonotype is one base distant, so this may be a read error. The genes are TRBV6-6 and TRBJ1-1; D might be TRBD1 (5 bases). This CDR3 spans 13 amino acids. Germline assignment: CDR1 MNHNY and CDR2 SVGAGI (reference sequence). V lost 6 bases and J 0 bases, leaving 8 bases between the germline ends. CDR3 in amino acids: CASRLTVNTEAFF. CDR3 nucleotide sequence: TGTGCCAGCAGACTGACAGTGAACACTGAAGCTTTCTTT.

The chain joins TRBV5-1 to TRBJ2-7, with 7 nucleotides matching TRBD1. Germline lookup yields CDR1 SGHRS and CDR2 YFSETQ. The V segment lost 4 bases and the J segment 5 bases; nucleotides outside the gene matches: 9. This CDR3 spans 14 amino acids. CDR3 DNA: TGCGCCAGCAGCCTCGGACAGGCCGAAGACGAGCAGTACTTC. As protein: CASSLGQAEDEQYF.

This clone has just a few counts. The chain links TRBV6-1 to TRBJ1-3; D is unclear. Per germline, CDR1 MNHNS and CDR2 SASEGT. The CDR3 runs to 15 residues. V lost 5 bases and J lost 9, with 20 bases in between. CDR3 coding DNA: TGTGCCAGCAGTCGGACTGGGGTCTCGGGTAGCACCATATATTTT. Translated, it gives CASSRTGVSGSTIYF.

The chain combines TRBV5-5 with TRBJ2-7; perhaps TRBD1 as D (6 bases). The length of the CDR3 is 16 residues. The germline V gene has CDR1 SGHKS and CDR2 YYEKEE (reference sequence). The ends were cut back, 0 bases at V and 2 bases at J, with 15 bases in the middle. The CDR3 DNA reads TGTGCCAGCAGCTTGGTTCCGGACAGCTTCACCTACGAGCAGTACTTC. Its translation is CASSLVPDSFTYEQYF.

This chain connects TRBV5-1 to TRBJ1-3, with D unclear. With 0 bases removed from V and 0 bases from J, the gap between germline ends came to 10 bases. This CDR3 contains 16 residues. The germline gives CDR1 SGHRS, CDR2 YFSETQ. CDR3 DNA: TGCGCCAGCAGCTTGGACCAGACGCTCTCTGGAAACACCATATATTTT. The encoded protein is CASSLDQTLSGNTIYF.

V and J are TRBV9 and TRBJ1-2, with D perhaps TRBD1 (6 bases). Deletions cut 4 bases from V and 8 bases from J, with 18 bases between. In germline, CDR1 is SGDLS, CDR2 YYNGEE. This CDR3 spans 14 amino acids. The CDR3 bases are TGTGCCAGCAGCCCGACCCCAGGGGCCTGGGGCTACACCTTC. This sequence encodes CASSPTPGAWGYTF.

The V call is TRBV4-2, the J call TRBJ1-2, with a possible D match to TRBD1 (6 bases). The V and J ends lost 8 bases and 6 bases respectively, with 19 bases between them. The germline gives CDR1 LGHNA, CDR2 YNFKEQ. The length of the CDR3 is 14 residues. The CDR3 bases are TGTGCCAGCGCTGCGGGGGGGGGCGGTCATGGCTACACCTTC. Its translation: CASAAGGGGHGYTF.

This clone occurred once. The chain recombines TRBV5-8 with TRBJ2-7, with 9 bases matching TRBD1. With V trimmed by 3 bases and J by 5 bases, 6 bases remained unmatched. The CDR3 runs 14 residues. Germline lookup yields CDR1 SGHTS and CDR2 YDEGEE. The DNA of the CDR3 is TGTGCCAGCAGCTGGGGGGACAGGGCCCACGAGCAGTACTTC. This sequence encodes CASSWGDRAHEQYF.

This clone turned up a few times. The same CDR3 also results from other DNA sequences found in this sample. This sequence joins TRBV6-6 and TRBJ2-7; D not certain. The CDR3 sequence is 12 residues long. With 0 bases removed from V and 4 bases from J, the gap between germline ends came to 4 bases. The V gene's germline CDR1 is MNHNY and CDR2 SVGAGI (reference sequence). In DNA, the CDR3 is TGTGCCAGCAGTTACTCACTATACGAGCAGTACTTC. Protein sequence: CASSYSLYEQYF.

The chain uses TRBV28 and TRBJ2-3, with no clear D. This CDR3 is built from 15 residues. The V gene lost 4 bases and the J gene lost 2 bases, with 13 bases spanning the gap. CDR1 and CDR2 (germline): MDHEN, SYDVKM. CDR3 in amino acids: CASSSTGSPTDTQYF. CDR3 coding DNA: TGTGCCAGCAGTTCAACGGGTAGCCCCACAGATACGCAGTATTTT.

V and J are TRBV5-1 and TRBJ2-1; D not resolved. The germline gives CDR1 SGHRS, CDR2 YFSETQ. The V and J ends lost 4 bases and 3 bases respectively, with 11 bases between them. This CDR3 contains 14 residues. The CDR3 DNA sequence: TGCGCCAGCAGCATCGCGGAGAACTACAATGAGCAGTTCTTC. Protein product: CASSIAENYNEQFF.

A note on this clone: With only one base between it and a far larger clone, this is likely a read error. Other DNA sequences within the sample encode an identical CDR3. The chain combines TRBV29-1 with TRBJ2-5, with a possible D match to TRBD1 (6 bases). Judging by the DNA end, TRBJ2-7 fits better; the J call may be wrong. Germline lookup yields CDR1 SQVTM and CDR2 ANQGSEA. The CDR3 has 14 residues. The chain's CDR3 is CSALRGTALDEQYF. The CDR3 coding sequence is TGCAGCGCCCTGAGGGGGACGGCCTTGGACGAGCAGTACTTC.

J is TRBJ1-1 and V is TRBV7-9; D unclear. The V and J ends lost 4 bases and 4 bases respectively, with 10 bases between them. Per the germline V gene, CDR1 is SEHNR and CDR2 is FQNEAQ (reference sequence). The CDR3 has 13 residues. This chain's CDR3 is CASSSNTFTEAFF. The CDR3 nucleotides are TGTGCCAGCAGCTCAAACACTTTCACTGAAGCTTTCTTT.

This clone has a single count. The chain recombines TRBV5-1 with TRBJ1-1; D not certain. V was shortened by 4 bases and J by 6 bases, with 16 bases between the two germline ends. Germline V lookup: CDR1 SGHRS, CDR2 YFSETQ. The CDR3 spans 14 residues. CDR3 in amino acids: CASSPATEEAEAFF. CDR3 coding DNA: TGCGCCAGCAGCCCGGCCACCGAGGAGGCTGAAGCTTTCTTT.

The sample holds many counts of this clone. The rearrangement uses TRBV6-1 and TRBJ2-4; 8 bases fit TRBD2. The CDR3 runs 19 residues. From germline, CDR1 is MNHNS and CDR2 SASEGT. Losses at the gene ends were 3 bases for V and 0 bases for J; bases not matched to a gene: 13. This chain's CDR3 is CASSDGTASGFQAKNIQYF. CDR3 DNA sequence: TGTGCCAGCAGTGATGGAACCGCTAGCGGGTTTCAAGCCAAAAACATTCAGTACTTC.

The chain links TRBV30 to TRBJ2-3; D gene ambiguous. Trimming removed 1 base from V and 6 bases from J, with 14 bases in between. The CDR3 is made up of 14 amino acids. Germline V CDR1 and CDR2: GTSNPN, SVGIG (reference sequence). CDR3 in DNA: TGTGCCTGGAGTGACGGGCTGGGTGCGGATACGCAGTATTTT. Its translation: CAWSDGLGADTQYF. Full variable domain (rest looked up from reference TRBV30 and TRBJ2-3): SQTIHQWPATLVQPVGSPLSLECTVEGTSNPNLYWYRQAAGRGLQLLFYSVGIGQISSEVPQNLSASRPQDRQFILSSKKLLLSDSGFYLCAWSDGLGADTQYFGPGTRLTVL.

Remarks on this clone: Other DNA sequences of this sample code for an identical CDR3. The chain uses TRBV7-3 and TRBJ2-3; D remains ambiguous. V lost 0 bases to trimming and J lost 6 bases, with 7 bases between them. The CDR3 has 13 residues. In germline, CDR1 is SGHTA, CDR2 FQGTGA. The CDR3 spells CASSLTLGDTQYF. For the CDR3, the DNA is TGTGCCAGCAGCTTAACCCTAGGGGATACGCAGTATTTT.

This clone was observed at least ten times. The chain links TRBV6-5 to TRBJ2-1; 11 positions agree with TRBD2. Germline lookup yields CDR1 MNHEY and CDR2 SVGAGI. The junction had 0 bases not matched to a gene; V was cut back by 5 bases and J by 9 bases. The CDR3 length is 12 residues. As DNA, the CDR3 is TGTGCCAGCAGTCTAGCGGGAGGTGAGCAGTTCTTC. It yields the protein CASSLAGGEQFF.

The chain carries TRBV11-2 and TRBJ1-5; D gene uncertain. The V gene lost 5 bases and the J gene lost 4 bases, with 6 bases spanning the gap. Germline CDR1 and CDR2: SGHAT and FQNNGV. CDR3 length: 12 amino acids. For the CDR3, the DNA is TGTGCCAGCAGCCGCGAGAATCAGCCCCAGCATTTT. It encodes CASSRENQPQHF.

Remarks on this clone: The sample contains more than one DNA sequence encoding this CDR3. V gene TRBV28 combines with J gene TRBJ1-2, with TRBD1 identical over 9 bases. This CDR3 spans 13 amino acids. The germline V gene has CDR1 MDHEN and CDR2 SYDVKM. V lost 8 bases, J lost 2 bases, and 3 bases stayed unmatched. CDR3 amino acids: CASRTGVNYGYTF. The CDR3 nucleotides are TGTGCCAGCCGGACAGGGGTAAACTATGGCTACACCTTC.

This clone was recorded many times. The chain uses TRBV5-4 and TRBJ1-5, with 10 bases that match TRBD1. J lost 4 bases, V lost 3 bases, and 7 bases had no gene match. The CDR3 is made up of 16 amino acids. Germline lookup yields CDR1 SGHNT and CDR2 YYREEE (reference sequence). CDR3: CASSWFGQGENQPQHF. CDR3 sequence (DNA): TGTGCCAGCAGCTGGTTCGGACAGGGGGAGAATCAGCCCCAGCATTTT.

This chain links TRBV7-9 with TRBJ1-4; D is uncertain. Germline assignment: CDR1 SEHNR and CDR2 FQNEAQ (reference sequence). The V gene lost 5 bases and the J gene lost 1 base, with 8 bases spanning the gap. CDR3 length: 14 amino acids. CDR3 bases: TGTGCCAGCAGCCCGACACGAACTAATGAAAAACTGTTTTTT. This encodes CASSPTRTNEKLFF.

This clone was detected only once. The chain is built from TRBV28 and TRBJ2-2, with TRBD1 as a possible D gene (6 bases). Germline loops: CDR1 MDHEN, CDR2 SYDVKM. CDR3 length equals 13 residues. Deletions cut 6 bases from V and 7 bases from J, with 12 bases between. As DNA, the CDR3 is TGTGCCAGCAGAGCACAGGGATTCGGGGAGCTGTTTTTT. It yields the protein CASRAQGFGELFF.

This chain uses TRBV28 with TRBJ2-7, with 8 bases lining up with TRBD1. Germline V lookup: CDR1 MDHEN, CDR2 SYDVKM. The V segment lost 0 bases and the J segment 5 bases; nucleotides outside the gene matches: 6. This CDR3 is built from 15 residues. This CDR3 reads CASSLWQGASNEQYF. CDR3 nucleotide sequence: TGTGCCAGCAGTTTATGGCAGGGGGCTTCGAACGAGCAGTACTTC.

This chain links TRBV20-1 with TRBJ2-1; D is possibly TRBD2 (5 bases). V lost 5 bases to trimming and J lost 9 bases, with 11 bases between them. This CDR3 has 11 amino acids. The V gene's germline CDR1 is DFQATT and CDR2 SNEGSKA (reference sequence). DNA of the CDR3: TGCAGTGCTCCGAGGGCGTTTGAGCAGTTCTTC. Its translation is CSAPRAFEQFF.

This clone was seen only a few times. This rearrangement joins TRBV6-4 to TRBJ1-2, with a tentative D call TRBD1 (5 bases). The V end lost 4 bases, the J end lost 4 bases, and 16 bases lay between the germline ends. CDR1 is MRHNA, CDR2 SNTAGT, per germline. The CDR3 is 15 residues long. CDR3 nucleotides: TGTGCCAGCAGTGTAAGTCAGGAGAGGGGCTATGGCTACACCTTC. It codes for CASSVSQERGYGYTF.

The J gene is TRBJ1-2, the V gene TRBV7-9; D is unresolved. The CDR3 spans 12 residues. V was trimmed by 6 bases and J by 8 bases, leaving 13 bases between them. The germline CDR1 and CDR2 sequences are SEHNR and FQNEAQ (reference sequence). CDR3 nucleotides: TGTGCCAGCAGGGCCGGGGATTCAGGCTACACCTTC. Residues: CASRAGDSGYTF.

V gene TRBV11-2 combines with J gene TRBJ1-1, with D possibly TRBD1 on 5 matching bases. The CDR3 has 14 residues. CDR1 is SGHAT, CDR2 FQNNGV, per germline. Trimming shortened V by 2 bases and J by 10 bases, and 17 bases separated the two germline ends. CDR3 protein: CASSLWSGKVGAFF. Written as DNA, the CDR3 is TGTGCCAGCAGCTTATGGTCAGGGAAGGTTGGAGCTTTCTTT.